Presented here are 2 T cell receptor beta chains from one specimen sequenced in a study of T cells in Graves' hyperthyroidism and ophthalmopathy. It was RNA transcripts that yielded the amplified TCR beta CDR3 regions. In the first-round RT-PCR of the TCR CDR3, the HTBI primer set was used. TCRdb itself ran the multiplex PCR reads through MiXCR, one entry per CDR3 protein. Among 400,000 or so distinct CDR3 sequences listed, roughly 15% were seen once. Sequenced input: blood. The receptors were gathered from a woman between 25 and 40 years old with Graves' ophthalmopathy.

The chain has TRBV20-1 and TRBJ2-5; 9 bases agree with TRBD2. V was clipped by 6 bases and J by 4 bases; unmatched bases: 9. In germline, CDR1 is DFQATT, CDR2 SNEGSKA (reference sequence). This CDR3 has 14 residues. CDR3 coding DNA: TGCAGTGCCCTAGGCGGGGGGGCCGCAGAGACCCAGTACTTC. Its translation: CSALGGGAAETQYF.

The chain is built from TRBV10-3 and TRBJ1-6, with no clear D. This CDR3 spans 13 amino acids. V was trimmed by 0 bases and J by 10 bases, leaving 7 bases between them. Germline V CDR1 and CDR2: ENHRY, SYGVKD. As DNA, the CDR3 is TGTGCCATCAGTGAGTCGACTCTGTCACCCCTCCACTTT. This encodes CAISESTLSPLHF.